The clone carrying this T cell receptor (beta chain) was recorded a few times. What it binds is not known. Lesional scalp tissue (obtained by punch biopsy) and peripheral blood were collected from alopecia areata patients. Extracted RNA was reverse transcribed, and the resulting cDNA served as sequencing template. Assay: immunoSEQ multiplex PCR; the TCRdb copy retains only in-frame clones and omits some. The data contain about 180,000 clones, roughly 63% of them singletons. These data come from a study of CD8+ T cells in alopecia areata. As for the study in general: The study gave treated patients oral tofacitinib at 5 to 10 mg twice daily. Whole-study results and caveats: TCR sharing across patients was less clear than in mice, possibly HLA-related.

V lost 3 bases to trimming and J lost 5 bases; unmatched junction nucleotides: 3. Germline V gene lookup returns CDR1 LGHNA and CDR2 YSLEER. This CDR3 has 13 amino acids. The gene calls are TRBV4-3 and TRBJ1-2; 7 bases line up with TRBD1. The sequence derives from a human donor with alopecia areata. The starting material was CD4+ T cells sorted from blood, obtained at week 0. The CDR3 sequence: CASSQTGTYGYTF. DNA of the CDR3: TGCGCCAGCAGCCAGACAGGGACATATGGCTACACCTTC.